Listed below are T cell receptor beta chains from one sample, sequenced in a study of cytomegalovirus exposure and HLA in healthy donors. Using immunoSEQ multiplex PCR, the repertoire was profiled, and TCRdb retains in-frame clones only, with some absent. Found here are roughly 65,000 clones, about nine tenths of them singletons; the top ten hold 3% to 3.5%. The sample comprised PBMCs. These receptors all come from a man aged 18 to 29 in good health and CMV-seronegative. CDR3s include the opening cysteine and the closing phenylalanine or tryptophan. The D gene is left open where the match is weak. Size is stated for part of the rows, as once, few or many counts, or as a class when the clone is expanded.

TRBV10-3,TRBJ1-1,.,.,CAISEKEQVLNTEAFF,TGTGCCATCAGTGAAAAAGAGCAAGTATTGAACACTGAAGCTTTCTTT
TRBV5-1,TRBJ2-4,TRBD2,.,CASSLDWTSGAWAKNIQYF,TGCGCCAGCAGCTTGGATTGGACTAGCGGGGCTTGGGCCAAAAACATTCAGTACTTC
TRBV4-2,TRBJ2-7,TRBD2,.,CASSPLAGGPYEQYF,TGTGCCAGCAGCCCACTAGCGGGGGGACCCTACGAGCAGTACTTC
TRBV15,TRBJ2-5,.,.,CATSREFLRFQETQYF,TGTGCCACCAGCAGAGAATTTCTGCGGTTCCAAGAGACCCAGTACTTC
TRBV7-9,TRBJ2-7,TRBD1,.,CASSLETGGYYEQYF,TGTGCCAGCAGCTTAGAGACAGGGGGATACTACGAGCAGTACTTC
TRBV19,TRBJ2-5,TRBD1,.,CASARTGRQETQYF,TGTGCCAGTGCCCGGACAGGGCGTCAAGAGACCCAGTACTTC
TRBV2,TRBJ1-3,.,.,CASRYRTTGNTIYF,TGTGCCAGCAGGTACAGGACTACTGGAAACACCATATATTTT
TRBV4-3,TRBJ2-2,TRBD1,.,CASSPMTGVYTGELFF,TGCGCCAGCAGCCCGATGACAGGGGTGTACACCGGGGAGCTGTTTTTT
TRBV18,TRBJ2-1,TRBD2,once,CASSPVGRSNEQFF,TGTGCCAGCTCACCAGTCGGGAGGAGTAATGAGCAGTTCTTC
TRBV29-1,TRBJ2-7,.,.,CSVVAEYEQYF,TGCAGCGTTGTAGCAGAGTACGAGCAGTACTTC
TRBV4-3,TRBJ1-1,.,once,CASSQAKGSVNTEAFF,TGCGCCAGCAGCCAAGCTAAGGGGTCGGTGAACACTGAAGCTTTCTTT
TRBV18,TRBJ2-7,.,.,CASSPAESYEQYF,TGTGCCAGCTCACCGGCAGAATCCTACGAGCAGTACTTC
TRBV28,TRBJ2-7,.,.,CASSFPASGSYEQYF,TGTGCCAGCAGTTTTCCGGCGAGCGGGTCCTACGAGCAGTACTTC
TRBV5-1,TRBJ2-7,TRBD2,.,CASSQTSGSNYEQYF,TGCGCCAGCAGCCAGACTAGCGGGAGTAACTACGAGCAGTACTTC
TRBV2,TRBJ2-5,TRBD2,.,CASRREGLGETQYF,TGTGCCAGCAGGCGGGAGGGCCTTGGGGAGACCCAGTACTTC
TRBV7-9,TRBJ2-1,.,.,CASSVGLFRNEQFF,TGTGCCAGCAGCGTGGGACTTTTCCGGAATGAGCAGTTCTTC
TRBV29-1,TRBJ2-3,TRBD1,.,CSVEGGQGADTQYF,TGCAGCGTTGAAGGCGGACAGGGAGCAGATACGCAGTATTTT
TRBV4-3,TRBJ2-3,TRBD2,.,CASSQGVAGAADTQYF,TGCGCCAGCAGCCAAGGGGTGGCGGGAGCGGCAGATACGCAGTATTTT
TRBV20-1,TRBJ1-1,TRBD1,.,CSAKTGAEAFF,TGCAGTGCCAAAACAGGGGCTGAAGCTTTCTTT
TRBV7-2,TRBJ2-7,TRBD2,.,CASSFSSGPGSYEQYF,TGTGCCAGCAGCTTCTCTAGCGGACCGGGTTCCTACGAGCAGTACTTC
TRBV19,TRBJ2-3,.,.,CARVADFTDTQYF,TGTGCCAGAGTAGCGGATTTCACAGATACGCAGTATTTT
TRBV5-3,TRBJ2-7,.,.,CARSSGLSPYEQYF,TGTGCCAGAAGCTCTGGGCTTTCGCCCTACGAGCAGTACTTC
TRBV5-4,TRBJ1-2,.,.,CASSARGQYYGYTF,TGTGCCAGCAGCGCCCGAGGACAGTACTATGGCTACACCTTC
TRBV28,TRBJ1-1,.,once,CASSPLMNTEAFF,TGTGCCAGCAGCCCCCTAATGAACACTGAAGCTTTCTTT
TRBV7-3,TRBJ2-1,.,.,CASSRSLLRSDEQFF,TGTGCCAGCAGCCGGTCCCTTTTGCGCAGCGATGAGCAGTTCTTC
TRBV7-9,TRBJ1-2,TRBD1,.,CASSLSGGRKNYGYTF,TGTGCCAGCAGCTTATCAGGGGGCAGAAAGAACTATGGCTACACCTTC
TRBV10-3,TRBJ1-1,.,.,CAISEKGQEAFF,TGTGCCATCAGTGAGAAGGGGCAGGAAGCTTTCTTT
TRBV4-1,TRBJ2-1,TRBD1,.,CASSQGQGDLAQNEQFF,TGCGCCAGCAGCCAAGGACAGGGTGACCTGGCACAAAATGAGCAGTTCTTC
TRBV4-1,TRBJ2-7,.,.,CASSQDPGLGGYEQYF,TGCGCCAGCAGCCAAGACCCGGGATTAGGCGGCTACGAGCAGTACTTC
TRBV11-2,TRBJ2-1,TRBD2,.,CASSLYAGDYNEQFF,TGTGCCAGCAGCTTATACGCGGGAGACTACAATGAGCAGTTCTTC
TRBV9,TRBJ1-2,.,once,CASSAHTDRGYGYTF,TGTGCCAGCAGCGCCCACACCGACAGAGGCTATGGCTACACCTTC
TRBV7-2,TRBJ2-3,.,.,CASSLTVDTQYF,TGTGCCAGCAGCCTAACGGTAGATACGCAGTATTTT
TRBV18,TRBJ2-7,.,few,CASSPKELREQYF,TGTGCCAGCTCACCCAAGGAGTTAAGGGAGCAGTACTTC
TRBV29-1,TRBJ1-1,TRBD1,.,CSVGIQGRAFF,TGCAGCGTTGGAATACAGGGGAGAGCTTTCTTT
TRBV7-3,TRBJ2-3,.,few,CASSLLANGDTQYF,TGTGCCAGCAGCTTATTAGCGAACGGGGATACGCAGTATTTT
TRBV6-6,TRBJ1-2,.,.,CASSYTDGGGYTF,TGTGCCAGCAGTTACACGGATGGAGGGGGCTACACCTTC
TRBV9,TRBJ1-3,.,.,CASSSGVGTIYF,TGTGCCAGCAGCTCCGGAGTCGGTACCATATATTTT
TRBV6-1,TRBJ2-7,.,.,CASSEASRGEEQYF,TGTGCCAGCAGTGAAGCGAGCAGGGGAGAAGAGCAGTACTTC
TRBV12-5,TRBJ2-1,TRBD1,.,CASGRQQGWNEQFF,TGTGCTAGTGGGAGACAACAGGGGTGGAATGAGCAGTTCTTC
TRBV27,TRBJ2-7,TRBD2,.,CASRLIAGVYEQYF,TGTGCCAGCAGGCTAATAGCGGGAGTTTACGAGCAGTACTTC
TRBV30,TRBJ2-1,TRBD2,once,CAWRPRLAGYNEQFF,TGTGCCTGGAGACCCCGCCTAGCGGGATACAATGAGCAGTTCTTC
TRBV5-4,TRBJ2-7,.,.,CASSLERSGSYEQYF,TGTGCCAGCAGCTTGGAGCGATCCGGGTCCTACGAGCAGTACTTC
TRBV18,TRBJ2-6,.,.,CASSPPGQTVSGANVLTF,TGTGCCAGCTCACCACCGGGGCAGACAGTCTCTGGGGCCAACGTCCTGACTTTC
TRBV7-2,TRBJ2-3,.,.,CASSLVGRQKDTQYF,TGTGCCAGCAGCTTAGTTGGCAGGCAGAAAGATACGCAGTATTTT
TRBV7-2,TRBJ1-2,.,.,CASSQRWAINYGYTF,TGTGCCAGCAGCCAGCGGTGGGCAATTAACTATGGCTACACCTTC
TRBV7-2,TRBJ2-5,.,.,CASSFGEKWETQYF,TGTGCCAGCAGCTTCGGAGAAAAGTGGGAGACCCAGTACTTC
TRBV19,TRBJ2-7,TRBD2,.,CASRSGLAGSYEQYF,TGTGCCAGTAGGTCCGGACTAGCAGGCTCCTACGAGCAGTACTTC
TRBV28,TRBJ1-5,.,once,CASSLSPQHF,TGTGCCAGCAGTTTATCACCCCAGCATTTT
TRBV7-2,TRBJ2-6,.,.,CASSLVSGKAGANVLTF,TGTGCCAGCAGTTTAGTGTCAGGGAAGGCTGGGGCCAACGTCCTGACTTTC
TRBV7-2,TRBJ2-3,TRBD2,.,CASSLKSGRGKTDTQYF,TGTGCCAGCAGCTTGAAAAGCGGGAGGGGAAAAACAGATACGCAGTATTTT
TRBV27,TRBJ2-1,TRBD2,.,CASRPGLAGVGINEQFF,TGTGCCAGCAGGCCGGGACTAGCGGGAGTTGGAATAAATGAGCAGTTCTTC
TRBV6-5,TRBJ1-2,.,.,CASSYSGTQTYGYTF,TGTGCCAGCAGTTACTCCGGGACTCAGACCTATGGCTACACCTTC